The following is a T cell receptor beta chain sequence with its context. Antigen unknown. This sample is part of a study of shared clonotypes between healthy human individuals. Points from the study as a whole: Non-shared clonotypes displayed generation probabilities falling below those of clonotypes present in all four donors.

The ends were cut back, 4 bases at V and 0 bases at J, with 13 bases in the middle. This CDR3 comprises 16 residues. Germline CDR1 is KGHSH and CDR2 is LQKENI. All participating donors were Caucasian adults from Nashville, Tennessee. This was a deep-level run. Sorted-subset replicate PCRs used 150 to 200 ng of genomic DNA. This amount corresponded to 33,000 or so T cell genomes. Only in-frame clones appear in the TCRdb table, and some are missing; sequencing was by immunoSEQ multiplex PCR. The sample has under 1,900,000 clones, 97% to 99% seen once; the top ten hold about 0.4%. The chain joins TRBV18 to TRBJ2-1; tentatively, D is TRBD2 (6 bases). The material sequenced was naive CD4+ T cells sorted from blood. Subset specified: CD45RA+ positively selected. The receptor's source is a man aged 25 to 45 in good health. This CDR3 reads CASSLWAGISYNEQFF. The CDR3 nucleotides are TGTGCCAGCTCACTTTGGGCGGGAATCTCCTACAATGAGCAGTTCTTC.